This T cell receptor beta chain was sequenced during a study of cytomegalovirus exposure and HLA in healthy donors (dated by TCRdb to about 2017). For context, the study as a whole: An earlier analysis of 587 of the donors reported about 260 Gb of sequence data and approximately 120 million unique TCR beta sequences obtained from around 190 million T cells. Because of strong linkage in the cohort, a handful of DR-DQ haplotypes were treated as single units for association and clustering. Among 398 genotyped donors of the cohort, an average of roughly 240,000 unique TCR beta nucleotide sequences were sequenced per donor, roughly a sixth of them non-productive. To decide whether each TCR beta V gene segment behaved as functional or pseudogenic, an earlier analysis of some 540 of the donors relied on high-throughput TCR beta sequencing. The study aimed to test whether signatures of past pathogen exposure could be identified by cataloging public T cell receptors. An early release that covered about 600 HLA-typed donors contained approximately 320 gigabases of sequencing data and 85 million to 100 million unique TCR sequences. Typing coverage differed by locus: A, B, C, DRB1 and DQB1 were typed in roughly 620-630 donors, DQA1 in around 500, DPA1 in nearly 610, and DPB1 in just under 480. The T cell repertoires of some 670 subjects were profiled by immunosequencing and related to cytomegalovirus serostatus. A separate validation cohort of approximately 120 different subjects was used in addition to the roughly 700-subject first cohort. A later analysis re-analyzed previously published TCR beta repertoires from roughly 630 donors and added high-resolution HLA genotyping to study TCR occurrence patterns. Donor age, sex, ethnicity and CMV serostatus were collected together with the repertoire data. The later analysis used no new phenotypic data to find candidate immune exposures, relying instead on TCR beta sequences and their occurrence across donors. Every repertoire in the discovery cohort had been generated on one and the same sequencing platform. Of the roughly 410 genotyped donors, 75% to 85% were placed in the genetic ancestry cluster associated with self-reported Caucasian donors. In a later genetic analysis, genome-wide SNP genotypes for about three fifths of the roughly 670 donors were used, and that subset was treated as a discovery cohort. High-throughput TCR immunosequencing, statistical association of individual TCRs with disease status, and machine learning were combined to predict cytomegalovirus infection status. Both class I and class II loci were covered by HLA typing, at four-digit resolution.

The protocol used for the library was the immunoSEQ multiplex PCR assay. The multiplex PCR relied on a mix of 60 forward primers for TCR Vbeta segments and 13 reverse primers for TCR Jbeta segments. The CDR3 region of rearranged TCR beta genes was amplified from genomic DNA by a multiplex PCR assay. On the Illumina HiSeq System, the amplified TCR beta libraries were sequenced as 87-base-pair reads. From the authors' description of their analysis: Across the 700 or so repertoires, a later analysis counted 60 million to 90 million unique TCR beta chains, approximately 10 million of which were shared by at least two donors. Raw reads were error-corrected and collapsed into unique sequences with a nearest-neighbor algorithm that merged closely related sequences to remove PCR and sequencing errors. CDR3 sequences were aligned to IMGT reference sequences to assign V, D and J gene segments. For a sequence to be retained, at least a six-nucleotide match to both a V gene segment and a J gene segment was required. A rearrangement counted as productive if the CDR3 had no stop codons and remained in frame with V and J, and every other rearrangement counted as non-productive. CDR3 was defined by IMGT convention, running from the second conserved V-encoded cysteine to the conserved J-encoded phenylalanine. The earlier analysis of a few hundred of the donors excluded any sequence lacking an unambiguous match to a single V gene segment. An earlier analysis of fewer than 750 of the donors classified V segments as functional when productive rearrangements were above 56.7% and as segregating when the standard deviation between donors was above 5%. A statistical classification framework was built for diagnosing cytomegalovirus status from the catalog of TCR beta chain sequences. V and J gene assignment, in a later analysis, came from comparing TCR nucleotide sequences with IMGT/GENE-DB human TR gene sequences. A later analysis assigned CDR3 sequences and most-parsimonious VDJ recombination scenarios with the TCRdist pipeline. In a later analysis, every TCR beta chain was defined by the combination of its CDR3 amino acid sequence and its V-gene family, and reads without a unique V-gene family were dropped. To address suspected cross-contamination and a sequencing artifact, a later analysis removed 592 highly shared, low-generation-probability nucleotide sequences. For each public chain, a later analysis derived a clonal expansion index from normalized ranks of inferred template counts within each repertoire. A later analysis computed generation probabilities with a VDJ recombination model fitted to out-of-frame rearrangements, and checked the results against IGoR. A later analysis scored TCR-TCR, TCR-HLA and TCR-CMV co-occurrence with hypergeometric tests, applying a repertoire-size bias correction to TCR pairs. To estimate false discovery rates, a later analysis permuted the HLA or CMV assignments 20 times. In a later analysis, co-occurring TCRs were grouped using DBSCAN, and TCRdist sequence similarity was added for clustering within HLA-allele-positive subsets. Repertoires with fewer than 30,000 or more than 120,000 public chains, plus five repertoires with anomalous nucleotide sharing, were excluded from co-occurrence clustering. The table comes from immuneACCESS by way of TCRdb, which keeps in-frame sequences with V and J called. Part of the clones is missing from these tables; in studies checked, under half for an unresolved V gene and the rest for unknown reasons. D and trimming come from the DNA, and the V and J calls and clone size come from that table. The sample yields some 67,000 clones; approximately 90% were counted once. The top ten clonotypes cover 12% of the sample.

What the study reported, not specific to this receptor: A total of 150 to 200 TCR beta chains were listed by the study as associated with cytomegalovirus. Specific HLA alleles were associated with 15,000 to 20,000 TCR beta sequences at a false discovery rate of 0.05 in a later analysis. A later analysis found that HLA-associated TCR beta chains were more clonally expanded and had lower generation probabilities than equally common non-associated chains. Because HLA typing was missing for some donors at each locus, association tests included only the typed subset. Cytomegalovirus status was reported to be diagnosed by the classifier with high specificity and sensitivity in both the original and validation cohorts. CMV serostatus was the only immune exposure information available for the cohort. Most TCR sequences were seen in very few donors, while some public TCRs were found in many individuals. A later analysis found that TCR association rates varied across HLA loci, with DRB1 alleles showing the most associated TCRs and HLA-C alleles the fewest. Only TCR beta chains were sequenced in this cohort, and the absence of alpha or paired-chain data limited detectable features. Assigning TCR associations to individual alleles was difficult when HLA alleles, especially DR and DQ, strongly co-occurred. Roughly uniform sequencing depth across donors was assumed in presence/absence analyses, although this assumption may not hold. A few of the identified cytomegalovirus-associated TCR beta chains were confirmed in vitro to be specific for cytomegalovirus antigens. According to the authors, the approach could potentially be generalized to other disease states and immunological phenotypes. V-gene and J-gene trimming of TCR beta chains was associated with a missense DCLRE1C variant in a later genetic analysis, and the association was replicated in an independent cohort. A group of highly shared sequence variants was considered likely to be a technical artifact of the sequencing pipeline. A further reported finding was that TCR beta sequences accurately predicted the HLA-A and HLA-B alleles for most subjects in the first cohort. Correlated functional status among segregating V segments might reflect linkage disequilibrium, but an unknown experimental factor could not be ruled out. Most CMV-associated TCR beta chains appeared to be HLA-restricted in a later analysis, and the HLA associations seemed to be driven largely by CMV exposure. Several of the top co-occurrence clusters appeared to be linked to parvovirus B19, influenza, CMV and Epstein-Barr virus, according to a later analysis. A later genetic analysis reported fewer N-insertions in productive TCRs among donors in an Asian-associated ancestry cluster than the approximately 700-donor mean. Some IMGT-functional V segments, including TRBV6-2 and TRBV6-3, could not be distinguished by the 87-base-pair reads and were therefore excluded. In an earlier analysis of more than 500 of the donors, most TCR beta V segments appeared in productive rearrangements about 90% or about 30% of the time, broadly matching IMGT annotations. The earlier analysis of some 560 of the donors excluded some 16 rarely observed V segments, including chromosome 9 orphons, because counts were too low.

The cohort comprised some 700 healthy bone marrow donors. At the time of sampling, every cohort member was nominally healthy, though immune exposures that went unrecorded were likely present. The donor tested CMV seropositive, placing the donor among the 290 or so seropositive members of the cohort. A peripheral blood sample was collected from each donor, and TCR beta sequencing was performed on peripheral blood mononuclear cells. Genomic DNA extraction from the blood cell samples was performed with the Qiagen DNeasy Blood Extraction Kit. Comment on this clone: Its recognized antigen is unknown. Qualities for individual bases were not recorded, and no much larger clone is one base off.

CDR3 length: 13 amino acids, cysteine to phenylalanine. Only CDR3 DNA remains: 39 bases, in frame from the first base. The V and J ends are trimmed by 4 bases and 0 bases, leaving 6 bases between them. Per the germline V gene (reference sequence), SEHNR is the CDR1 and FQNEAQ is the CDR2. What was sequenced was PBMCs. The clonotype originates from a young woman in good health and CMV-seropositive. The chain is assembled from TRBV7-9 and TRBJ2-5, with the D gene uncertain. The CDR3 in this case is CASSSPYQETQYF. The bases are TGTGCCAGCAGCTCTCCGTACCAAGAGACCCAGTACTTC.